The table lists the clone carrying this TCR beta chain with a count of one. The antigen remains undetermined. Using its own MiXCR run on the 5' RACE reads, TCRdb lists one record per CDR3 protein. This sample has 300,000 to 400,000 distinct CDR3 sequences, with roughly 12% found just once. V gave up 4 bases and J gave up 9 bases, with 16 bases separating them. Germline V gene lookup returns CDR1 SEHNR and CDR2 FQNEAQ (reference sequence). The CDR3 is made up of 14 amino acids. The data belong to a study of identical twins. Overall study results and limits: Cord blood beta clonotypes present at high abundance carried fewer insertions; no such pattern appeared in memory repertoires. Out-of-frame TCR alpha sharing observed in monozygotic twins exceeded model estimates. Analyses of zero insertions could, in part, be confounded by invariant MAIT and iNKT cells.

This sample was shared with a second study, whose subject was yellow fever vaccine responses in identical twins.

V usage is TRBV7-9 and J usage is TRBJ2-1; D uncertain. The receptor comes from a woman aged 18-35 years in good health. Material: CD8+ T cells sorted from blood. CDR3 protein: CASSSGPSKSEQFF. The CDR3 region has the DNA TGTGCCAGCAGCTCCGGACCCTCAAAAAGTGAGCAGTTCTTC.